This TCR beta chain was obtained from a study of identical twins. The CDR3 is 12 residues long. Germline V gene lookup returns CDR1 MDHEN and CDR2 SYDVKM. V lost 7 bases to trimming and J lost 7 bases, with 11 bases between them. TCRdb reprocessed the 5' RACE reads with MiXCR, giving one entry per CDR3 protein. This repertoire shows roughly 1,500,000 distinct CDR3 sequences, under 35% found once; its top ten account for around 0.25%. J is TRBJ1-5 and V is TRBV28; D is uncertain. The clonotype originates from a newborn girl in good health. Sample: cord blood. CDR3 amino acids: CASTLRSQPQHF. The CDR3 coding sequence is TGTGCCAGCACCTTGAGGTCACAGCCCCAGCATTTT.